A selection of T cell receptor beta chains follows, all from one sample in a study of CD8 T cells in Susac syndrome. TCRdb re-called the immunoSEQ multiplex PCR reads with MiXCR, one entry per CDR3 protein. The sample lists 90,000 to 150,000 distinct CDR3 sequences, about 92% occurring once. Material for sequencing was CD4+ T cells from PBMCs. All receptors come from a human donor with multiple sclerosis. Both conserved end residues are part of each CDR3. The D gene is left open where the match is weak. Only some rows state a clone size, as once, few, many or a class for expanded clones.

11	once	-	TRBV28	TRBJ1-2	CASSLDYGYTF	TGTGCCAGCAGTTTAGACTATGGCTACACCTTC
13	-	TRBD1	TRBV9	TRBJ1-1	CASSRGPDTEAFF	TGTGCCAGCAGTAGGGGGCCTGACACTGAAGCTTTCTTT
17	once	TRBD1	TRBV6-1	TRBJ1-5	CASSEFGGQGVDQPQHF	TGTGCCAGCAGTGAATTCGGGGGACAGGGGGTCGATCAGCCCCAGCATTTT
15	-	-	TRBV7-3	TRBJ1-1	CASSLRGKPNTEAFF	TGTGCCAGCAGCTTAAGGGGTAAACCTAACACTGAAGCTTTCTTT
16	-	TRBD1	TRBV5-1	TRBJ1-1	CASSSAGQGAGTEAFF	TGCGCCAGCAGCTCGGCGGGACAGGGGGCCGGCACTGAAGCTTTCTTT
13	-	-	TRBV4-3	TRBJ1-5	CATSQEFNQPQHF	TGCGCCACCTCACAGGAGTTCAATCAGCCCCAGCATTTT
11	-	-	TRBV2	TRBJ2-1	CASRMYNEQFF	TGTGCCAGCAGAATGTACAATGAGCAGTTCTTC
17	-	TRBD2	TRBV20-1	TRBJ2-1	CSARVTSGAKRGNEQFF	TGCAGTGCTAGAGTGACTAGCGGGGCCAAACGTGGGAATGAGCAGTTCTTC
17	-	TRBD2	TRBV4-1	TRBJ2-1	CASSQLRGAGGHNEQFF	TGCGCCAGCAGCCAACTGAGGGGGGCGGGGGGTCACAATGAGCAGTTCTTC
15	-	-	TRBV30	TRBJ2-5	CASTPGTGLQETQYF	TGTGCCTCTACACCCGGGACGGGGCTCCAAGAGACCCAGTACTTC
13	once	-	TRBV9	TRBJ2-7	CASSVALGDEQYF	TGTGCCAGCAGCGTAGCATTGGGGGACGAGCAGTACTTC
16	-	TRBD2	TRBV4-3	TRBJ2-2	CASSQDLRGGTGELFF	TGCGCCAGCAGCCAAGATCTCCGGGGGGGAACCGGGGAGCTGTTTTTT
12	once	-	TRBV29-1	TRBJ2-7	CSVGPGDHEQYF	TGCAGCGTTGGGCCGGGGGACCACGAGCAGTACTTC
14	-	-	TRBV20-1	TRBJ2-2	CSARGSLGTGELFF	TGCAGTGCTAGAGGCAGCCTGGGGACCGGGGAGCTGTTTTTT
13	-	-	TRBV7-9	TRBJ1-1	CASYLTGNTEAFF	TGTGCCAGCTACCTGACGGGGAACACTGAAGCTTTCTTT
13	few	-	TRBV7-9	TRBJ1-6	CASSLDANSPLHF	TGTGCCAGCAGCTTGGATGCTAATTCACCCCTCCACTTT
10	-	-	TRBV20-1	TRBJ2-7	CSLTSYEQYF	TGCAGTTTAACATCCTACGAGCAGTACTTC
11	-	-	TRBV20-1	TRBJ2-1	CSAMGYNEQFF	TGCAGTGCCATGGGGTACAATGAGCAGTTCTTC
16	-	TRBD2	TRBV5-6	TRBJ2-3	CASSRGLAGGTDTQYF	TGTGCCAGCAGCCGGGGACTAGCGGGGGGGACAGATACGCAGTATTTT
12	few	-	TRBV7-9	TRBJ2-3	CASSLARDTQYF	TGTGCCAGCAGCTTAGCTCGAGATACGCAGTATTTT
15	-	TRBD1	TRBV29-1	TRBJ2-2	CSVRTGGSNTGELFF	TGCAGCGTTAGGACAGGGGGGTCGAACACCGGGGAGCTGTTTTTT
12	-	-	TRBV24-1	TRBJ2-5	CATPFFIETQYF	TGTGCCACCCCGTTTTTTATCGAGACCCAGTACTTC
12	-	-	TRBV9	TRBJ2-5	CASSVGRETQYF	TGTGCCAGCAGCGTGGGTCGGGAGACCCAGTACTTC
17	-	-	TRBV5-6	TRBJ1-1	CASSLKLGASQNTEAFF	TGTGCCAGCAGCCTGAAATTAGGGGCCTCTCAGAACACTGAAGCTTTCTTT
14	-	-	TRBV30	TRBJ1-4	CARSQFATNEKLFF	TGTGCCCGGAGCCAGTTTGCAACTAATGAAAAACTGTTTTTT
16	-	TRBD2	TRBV5-4	TRBJ2-7	CASSAGTSGPPYEQYF	TGTGCCAGCAGCGCCGGGACTAGTGGCCCCCCGTACGAGCAGTACTTC
14	-	TRBD1	TRBV19	TRBJ1-6	CASSSGTANSPLHF	TGTGCCAGTTCCTCCGGGACAGCAAATTCACCCCTCCACTTT
15	-	TRBD1	TRBV25-1	TRBJ1-1	CASSDSRDRRTEAFF	TGTGCCAGCAGTGACTCCCGGGACAGGAGAACTGAAGCTTTCTTT
14	-	-	TRBV6-6	TRBJ2-5	CASSDTGRQETQYF	TGTGCCAGCAGTGACACGGGACGTCAAGAGACCCAGTACTTC
14	-	-	TRBV11-2	TRBJ1-1	CASSATGLGTEAFF	TGTGCCAGCAGCGCAACAGGGTTGGGGACTGAAGCTTTCTTT
16	-	TRBD2	TRBV20-1	TRBJ2-5	CSARPPSGGAEETQYF	TGCAGTGCTAGACCCCCAAGCGGGGGGGCCGAAGAGACCCAGTACTTC
11	-	-	TRBV10-3	TRBJ2-3	CAISESGKQYF	TGTGCCATCAGTGAGTCTGGGAAGCAGTATTTT
13	-	-	TRBV5-1	TRBJ2-2	CASSRGDTGELFF	TGCGCCAGCAGCCGAGGGGACACCGGGGAGCTGTTTTTT
14	once	-	TRBV30	TRBJ1-6	CAWRPRQGGSPLHF	TGTGCCTGGAGACCCCGACAAGGGGGATCACCCCTCCACTTT
13	-	-	TRBV7-6	TRBJ1-4	CASSPGISEKLFF	TGTGCCAGCAGCCCAGGGATCAGTGAAAAACTGTTTTTT
14	-	-	TRBV19	TRBJ1-6	CASSISNGNSPLHF	TGTGCCAGTAGTATATCGAACGGTAATTCACCCCTCCACTTT